This note documents a single T cell receptor (beta chain) sequence. Methods used by the authors: Nucleated cell number was recorded as an estimate derived from reference gene primer amplification. Data came from immunoSEQ multiplex PCR; TCRdb stores just in-frame clones and leaves some out. The V and J calls and the clone size are those of that table, but D and trimming were determined from the DNA. This sample has 300,000 or so clones, with around 86% found just once. This record belongs to a study of blood T cell repertoires in COVID-19. Study context: From the United States, Italy and Spain came samples of acute and convalescent COVID-19. PBMCs, B-cell-depleted T cells, or T cells provided the cDNA or gDNA that made up the material.

Germline lookup yields CDR1 SGHTA and CDR2 FQGTGA. The length of the CDR3 is 13 residues. Trimming took 2 bases from V and 6 from J, leaving 10 bases between them. The sample was peripheral blood. The rearrangement uses TRBV7-3 and TRBJ1-2; TRBD1 is a possible D gene (6 bases). This clonotype was obtained from a woman aged 50 to 60 with acute or convalescent COVID-19. CDR3 in amino acids: CASSLGGRDGYTF. The CDR3 DNA sequence: TGTGCCAGCAGCTTAGGGGGCCGGGATGGCTACACCTTC.